This record covers a single T cell receptor beta chain. Its matching antigen is unknown. CDR3 length: 15 amino acids. Deletions cut 6 bases from V and 1 base from J, with 12 bases between. The germline V gene has CDR1 MNHEY and CDR2 SVGEGT. This sample is drawn from a study of T cell repertoires in cytomegalovirus infection. Study-wide background: Public TCR beta signatures provided an indication of both CMV infection and a matching HLA type.

One entry per CDR3 protein, called by TCRdb with MiXCR from the reads. The sample records around 350,000 distinct CDR3 sequences, 15% to 20% being singletons. General study points: Totalled public TCR beta family frequency picked out people who carried CMV plus the relevant HLA. CMV-specific TCR beta clonotypes restricted by HLA-C were the ones dominating the ex vivo response.

The receptor was isolated from a human donor in good health (CMV status not recorded). Some clones in this sample may be carry-over from other donors' samples. The chain is built from TRBV6-2 or TRBV6-3 and TRBJ2-2; D unclear. Source material: PBMCs. In DNA, the CDR3 is TGTGCCAGCAGCTGTAGGACGGGGAACACCGGGGAGCTGTTTTTT. Amino acids: CASSCRTGNTGELFF.